The 18 T cell receptor beta chains below come from one sample, sequenced in a study of T cell repertoires in aging, cancer and after chemotherapy. Multiplex touch-down PCR with TRB-A/B primers amplified rearranged V-D-J TRB sequences. One entry per CDR3 protein results from TCRdb running MiXCR on the multiplex PCR reads. The sample shows 10,000 to 15,000 distinct CDR3 sequences, about 40% of them seen only once. The template was genomic DNA from peripheral blood, not RNA. The sample comprised blood. Every receptor here comes from a human donor in good health. The donor label of this sample is uncertain.

This clonotype has just a few counts. V is TRBV19 and J is TRBJ2-1, with 9 bases aligning to TRBD2. This CDR3 is built from 16 residues. CDR1 is LNHDA, CDR2 SQIVND, per germline (reference sequence). Germline trimming cut 0 bases from V and 6 bases from J; bases unmatched to any gene: 6. The DNA of the CDR3 is TGTGCCAGTAGTATAGATCTCCTAGCGGGACCCAATGAGCAGTTCTTC. Its translation is CASSIDLLAGPNEQFF.

This clonotype has just one count. The rearrangement links TRBV24-1 to TRBJ2-2; tentatively, D is TRBD2 (6 bases). Per germline, CDR1 KGHDR and CDR2 SFDVKD. This CDR3 spans 17 amino acids. Trimming pared 4 bases from V and 3 bases from J, leaving 17 bases between. DNA of the CDR3: TGTGCCACCAGTGACTCCCGCCGGAGGGTGGACACCGGGGAGCTGTTTTTT. Amino acid sequence: CATSDSRRRVDTGELFF.

This clonotype appeared a few times. This chain connects TRBV11-3 to TRBJ1-2; TRBD1 is a possible D gene (5 bases). Between the trimmed V and J ends, which lost 3 bases and 2 bases, there was a span of 13 bases. Per the germline V gene, CDR1 is SGHNT and CDR2 is YENEEA. The CDR3 has 15 amino acids. Here the CDR3 DNA reads TGTGCCAGCAGCTTGGCTGTGACAGCGAACTATGGCTACACCTTC. Translated: CASSLAVTANYGYTF.

The V and J genes are TRBV7-3 and TRBJ2-1, with TRBD1 matching over 8 bases. The CDR3 runs to 15 residues. Germline V lookup: CDR1 SGHTA, CDR2 FQGTGA. V lost 3 bases, J lost 9 bases, and 10 bases stayed unmatched. CDR3 loop: CASSFSPGTGREQFF. For the CDR3, the DNA is TGTGCCAGCAGCTTCTCCCCCGGGACAGGACGTGAGCAGTTCTTC. Full variable domain (missing parts from reference TRBV7-3 and TRBJ2-1): GAGVSQTPSNKVTEKGKYVELRCDPISGHTALYWYRQSLGQGPEFLIYFQGTGAADDSGLPNDRFFAVRPEGSVSTLKIQRTERGDSAVYLCASSFSPGTGREQFFGPGTRLTVL.

J is TRBJ2-5 and V is TRBV15, with 8 bases matching TRBD2. The CDR3 totals 16 residues. Germline loops: CDR1 LNHNV, CDR2 YYDKDF (reference sequence). The ends lost 0 bases at V and 5 bases at J; junction bases unmatched: 8. The DNA for the CDR3 is TGTGCCACCAGCAGAGATCTTGCGGGAGGCCGGGAGACCCAGTACTTC. This sequence encodes CATSRDLAGGRETQYF.

The CDR3 spells CASGSTGLNTGELFF. Written as DNA, the CDR3 is TGTGCCAGCGGCTCTACGGGGCTGAACACCGGGGAGCTGTTTTTT. The J gene is TRBJ2-2, the V gene TRBV6-2 or TRBV6-3; the D gene could be TRBD1 or TRBD2 (5 bases each). Trimming took off 8 bases at V and 1 base at J, with 14 bases between the two ends. There are 15 residues in the CDR3. Germline V lookup: CDR1 MNHEY, CDR2 SVGEGT.

This clonotype is termed medium-sized. The V and J genes are TRBV29-1 and TRBJ2-7; D assignment may be TRBD1 or TRBD2 (6 bases each). The CDR3 has 13 amino acids. V gave up 4 bases and J gave up 5 bases, with 15 bases separating them. Per the germline V gene, CDR1 is SQVTM and CDR2 is ANQGSEA. CDR3 in amino acids: CSVGGASGHEQYF. CDR3 DNA: TGCAGCGTTGGGGGGGCAAGCGGCCACGAGCAGTACTTC.

This clonotype is deemed medium-sized. The chain uses TRBV11-3 and TRBJ2-1, with 8 bases that match TRBD2. The CDR3 length is 17 residues. After removal of 1 base from V and 8 bases from J, the junction contained 13 bases not matched to a gene. Germline lookup yields CDR1 SGHNT and CDR2 YENEEA. In nucleotides, the CDR3 is TGTGCCAGCAGCTTAGGTTTACGGGGGGGCCGTAGGGATGAGCAGTTCTTC. Encoded protein: CASSLGLRGGRRDEQFF.

This clonotype is medium-sized in the sample. The genes are TRBV30 and TRBJ2-5; perhaps TRBD1 as D (6 bases). Germline CDR1 reads GTSNPN; CDR2 reads SVGIG (reference sequence). V was clipped by 2 bases and J by 2 bases, with 24 bases between them. The CDR3 loop spans 18 amino acids. CDR3 loop: CAWSRLFGQGRGQETQYF. The CDR3 DNA reads TGTGCCTGGAGTCGACTGTTCGGGCAGGGCAGGGGTCAAGAGACCCAGTACTTC.

CDR3 DNA sequence: TGTGCCAGCAGCCTGCTACCCCCCACCCCAAAAGAGACCCAGTACTTC. It codes for CASSLLPPTPKETQYF. This chain links TRBV5-5 with TRBJ2-5; unclear D gene. Between the trimmed V and J ends, which lost 4 bases and 3 bases, there was a span of 19 bases. CDR3 length: 16 residues. CDR1 is SGHKS and CDR2 is YYEKEE in the germline V gene (reference sequence).

This rearrangement joins TRBV27 to TRBJ1-4; 8 nucleotides agree with TRBD1. J was trimmed by 7 bases and V by 0 bases; bases with no gene match: 4. From germline, CDR1 is MNHEY and CDR2 SMNVEV (reference sequence). This CDR3 has 15 amino acids. The CDR3 is CASSLSPDRAEKLFF. The CDR3 nucleotides read TGTGCCAGCAGTTTATCCCCGGACAGGGCTGAAAAACTGTTTTTT.

The chain employs TRBV5-1 and TRBJ2-7; D tentatively fits TRBD1 or TRBD2 (5 bases each). The V and J ends lost 1 base and 2 bases respectively, with 16 bases between them. Germline V CDR1 and CDR2: SGHRS, YFSETQ. The CDR3 covers 16 residues. This chain's CDR3 is CASSLTPSGQTYEQYF. The CDR3 DNA is TGCGCCAGCAGCTTGACGCCCAGCGGACAAACCTACGAGCAGTACTTC.

V and J are TRBV15 and TRBJ2-3; D uncertain. This CDR3 has 13 residues. CDR1 and CDR2 (germline): LNHNV, YYDKDF (reference sequence). The V and J ends lost 0 bases and 6 bases respectively, with 7 bases between them. The CDR3 loop reads CATSRDWLDTQYF. CDR3 bases: TGTGCCACCAGCAGAGACTGGTTGGATACGCAGTATTTT.

This sequence joins TRBV5-5 and TRBJ2-3; maybe TRBD2 (6 bases). Germline CDR1 reads SGHKS; CDR2 reads YYEKEE (reference sequence). V was cut by 6 bases and J by 2 bases, with 19 bases left in between. The CDR3 length is 16 residues. CDR3 sequence: CASTTGGTLLTDTQYF. CDR3 nucleotides: TGTGCCAGCACCACCGGCGGGACTCTTCTCACAGATACGCAGTATTTT.

V gene TRBV10-3 combines with J gene TRBJ2-2; the match to TRBD2 covers 9 bases. V lost 4 bases, J lost 7 bases, and 7 bases stayed unmatched. Germline CDR1 ENHRY, CDR2 SYGVKD. The CDR3 contains 15 residues. DNA for the CDR3: TGTGCCATCAGTGCGAATAGCGGGGGCGGCGGGGAGCTGTTTTTT. As protein: CAISANSGGGGELFF.

The V call is TRBV11-3, the J call TRBJ2-3; D may match TRBD1 or TRBD2 (5 bases each). From germline, CDR1 is SGHNT and CDR2 YENEEA. Trimming stripped 2 bases from V and 4 bases from J, with 13 bases between. The CDR3 runs to 15 residues. CDR3: CASSLSGAPADTQYF. CDR3 nucleotide sequence: TGTGCCAGCAGCTTATCCGGGGCCCCCGCAGATACGCAGTATTTT.

This clonotype is classed as large (0.1 to 1%). One end of the junction does not line up with germline, which may come from a read error. The chain combines TRBV29-1 with TRBJ2-5, with D maybe TRBD2 (6 bases). Germline V gene data show CDR1 as SQVTM and CDR2 as ANQGSEA. CDR3 size: 11 residues. The CDR3 nucleotides are TGCAGCGTTGTCGGGGCGGGGAAAACGGACTTC. The encoded protein is CSVVGAGKTDF.

The genes are TRBV27 and TRBJ2-3; D possibly uses TRBD1 or TRBD2 (5 bases each). CDR3 length equals 16 residues. Germline CDR1 reads MNHEY; CDR2 reads SMNVEV (reference sequence). V gave up 2 bases and J gave up 1 base, with 13 bases separating them. The CDR3 here is CASSLIRDPRTDTQYF. The CDR3 DNA sequence: TGTGCCAGCAGTTTAATCAGGGACCCTCGCACAGATACGCAGTATTTT.